This T cell receptor (beta chain) is drawn from a study of blood T cell repertoires in COVID-19. At the level of the study: Some COVID-19 samples were acute and others convalescent; all came from the United States, Italy and Spain.

Libraries were prepared by immunoSEQ multiplex PCR; TCRdb keeps only in-frame clonotypes and omits some of them. The sample includes 150,000 to 160,000 clones, about 79% of them seen just once. The germline CDR1 and CDR2 sequences are SEHNR and FQNEAQ (reference sequence). V shed 5 bases and J shed 2 bases, with 13 bases lying between them. This CDR3 comprises 15 residues. This sequence originates from a woman aged 60 to 75 with acute or convalescent COVID-19. The chain joins TRBV7-9 to TRBJ1-5; D is possibly TRBD1 (5 bases). The sequencing input was peripheral blood. CDR3 in amino acids: CASSPLSGGNQPQHF. The DNA of the CDR3 is TGTGCCAGCAGCCCCCTCTCGGGGGGCAATCAGCCCCAGCATTTT.